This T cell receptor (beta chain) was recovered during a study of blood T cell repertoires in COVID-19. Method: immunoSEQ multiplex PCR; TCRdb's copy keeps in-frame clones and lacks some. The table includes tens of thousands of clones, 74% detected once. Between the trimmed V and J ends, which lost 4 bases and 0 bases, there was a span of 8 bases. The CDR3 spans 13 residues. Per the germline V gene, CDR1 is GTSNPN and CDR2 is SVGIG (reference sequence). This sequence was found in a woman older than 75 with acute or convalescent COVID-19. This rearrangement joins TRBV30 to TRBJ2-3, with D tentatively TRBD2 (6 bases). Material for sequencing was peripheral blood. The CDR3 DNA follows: TGTGCCTGGACTAGCGCTAGCACAGATACGCAGTATTTT. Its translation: CAWTSASTDTQYF.